These T cell receptor beta chains were read from a single sample in a study of control samples from healthy donors and cancer patients. TCRdb's table, derived via immunoSEQ multiplex PCR, lists solely in-frame clones and lacks some. The table has 25,000 to 35,000 clones, around nine tenths seen once. The sequencing sample was made of PBMCs. All receptors come from a woman aged 40 to 49 with lung cancer. Each CDR3 is given with its conserved first and last residue. Each record gives: V gene, J gene, CDR3 protein.

TRBV7-3	TRBJ2-2	CASSLTGQATGELFF
TRBV25-1	TRBJ2-7	CASSDSTRQSYEQYF
TRBV11-2	TRBJ2-5	CASTMNPISGEETQYF
TRBV4-1	TRBJ2-2	CASSQVAGVSTGELFF
TRBV30	TRBJ1-2	CAWTAGTLDYGYTF
TRBV6-5	TRBJ1-3	CASSYSTVSGNTIYF
TRBV30	TRBJ1-2	CAWSQRNYGYTF
TRBV4-1	TRBJ2-1	CASSPGAGTSGGNEQFF
TRBV2	TRBJ1-5	CASSRSGFILQPQHF
TRBV27	TRBJ2-2	CASSLRTSGTGELFF
TRBV10-2	TRBJ2-1	CASRDWSSYNEQFF
TRBV27	TRBJ1-6	CASSIQQDSPLHF
TRBV7-9	TRBJ1-2	CASSLDSTGAGYGYTF
TRBV24-1	TRBJ2-5	CATSPGSQETQYF
TRBV5-4	TRBJ2-5	CASSWGQRKETQYF
TRBV9	TRBJ1-1	CASSVTASTEAFF
TRBV28	TRBJ2-2	CASSEQGKGWFF
TRBV5-1	TRBJ2-1	CASSLWAYEQFF
TRBV11-3	TRBJ2-2	CASSAEDINTGELFF
TRBV19	TRBJ1-3	CASSIAHSLNTIYF
TRBV4-3	TRBJ1-5	CASSQPDRGNQPQHF
TRBV5-1	TRBJ2-5	CASSLYLDSPTQYF
TRBV7-8	TRBJ1-5	CASGLRVNQPQHF
TRBV7-9	TRBJ2-1	CASSLFVSGRNNNEQFF
TRBV5-4	TRBJ1-2	CASSPIEVHGYTF
TRBV4-3	TRBJ2-1	CASSQGYQASYNEQFF
TRBV7-9	TRBJ2-3	CASSRSGNTDTQYF
TRBV28	TRBJ2-7	CASSYAYEQYF
TRBV7-2	TRBJ1-2	CASSPGQYYGYTF
TRBV2	TRBJ2-1	CASSPPRTGGKNEQFF
TRBV5-8	TRBJ2-7	CASSLNPGGAYEQYF
TRBV9	TRBJ2-7	CASSARQGERYEQYF
TRBV24-1	TRBJ2-3	CATSEGIAGSLDTQYF
TRBV6-5	TRBJ2-5	CASSSLSPETQYF
TRBV10-1	TRBJ2-7	CASSASGGATGQYF
TRBV3-1/TRBV3-2	TRBJ2-1	CASSHPTTSGGSYNEQFF
TRBV25-1	TRBJ2-1	CASSELSYGQGNDNEQFF
TRBV7-5	TRBJ1-2	CVRSLLGRRGGYTF
TRBV5-4	TRBJ2-5	CASSLGGRQGSQETQYF
TRBV11-1	TRBJ1-4	CASSLDLAAGEEKLFF
TRBV5-1	TRBJ2-3	CASSLTSNWADTQYF
TRBV6-5	TRBJ2-7	CASSYGTPSYEQYF
TRBV5-1	TRBJ1-4	CASSTGDNEKLFF
TRBV2	TRBJ2-7	CASSGHEQYF
TRBV7-7	TRBJ2-5	CASSLHRGQQETQYF
TRBV7-9	TRBJ2-1	CASSVGGNEQFF
TRBV27	TRBJ2-7	CASSLDRATYEQYF
TRBV5-1	TRBJ1-2	CASSLDSYGYTF
TRBV4-2	TRBJ1-2	CASSSEGGYTF
TRBV19	TRBJ2-1	CASSPPGGQGGNEQFF
TRBV7-6	TRBJ2-2	CASSLRTANTGELFF
TRBV19	TRBJ1-2	CASGTGRWYGYTF
TRBV7-8	TRBJ1-1	CASSFGSNHRTEAFF
TRBV14	TRBJ1-2	CASSQDLSLFGGYTF
TRBV6-5	TRBJ1-5	CASSYRGREQPQHF